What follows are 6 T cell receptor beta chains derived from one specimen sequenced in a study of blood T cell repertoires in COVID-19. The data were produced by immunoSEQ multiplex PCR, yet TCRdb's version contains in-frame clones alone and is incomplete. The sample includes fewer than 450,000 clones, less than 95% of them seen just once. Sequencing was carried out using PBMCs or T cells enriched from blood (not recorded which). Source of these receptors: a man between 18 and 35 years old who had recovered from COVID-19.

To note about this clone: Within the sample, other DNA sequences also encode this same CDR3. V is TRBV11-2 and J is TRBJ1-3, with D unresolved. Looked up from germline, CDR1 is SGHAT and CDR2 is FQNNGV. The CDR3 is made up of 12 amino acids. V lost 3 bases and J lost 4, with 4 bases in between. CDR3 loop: CASSFSGNTIYF. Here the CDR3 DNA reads TGTGCCAGCAGCTTTTCAGGAAACACCATATATTTT.

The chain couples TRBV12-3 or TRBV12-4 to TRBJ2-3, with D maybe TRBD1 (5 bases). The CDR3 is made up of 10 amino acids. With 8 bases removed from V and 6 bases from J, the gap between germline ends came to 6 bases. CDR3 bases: TGTGCCAGCGGGGCCGATACGCAGTATTTT. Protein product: CASGADTQYF.

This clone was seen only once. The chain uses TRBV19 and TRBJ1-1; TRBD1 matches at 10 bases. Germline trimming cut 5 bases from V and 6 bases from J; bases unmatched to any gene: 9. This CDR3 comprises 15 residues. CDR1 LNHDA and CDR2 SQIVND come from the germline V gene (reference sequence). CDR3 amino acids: CASSEDRGPASEAFF. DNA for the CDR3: TGTGCCAGTAGTGAAGACAGGGGGCCCGCATCTGAAGCTTTCTTT.

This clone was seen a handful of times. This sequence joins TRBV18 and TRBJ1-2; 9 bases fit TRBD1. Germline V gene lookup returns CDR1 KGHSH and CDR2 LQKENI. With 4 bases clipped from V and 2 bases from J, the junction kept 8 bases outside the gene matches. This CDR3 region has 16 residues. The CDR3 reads CASSLTGTGLNYGYTF. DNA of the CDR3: TGTGCCAGCTCACTAACCGGGACAGGGCTCAACTATGGCTACACCTTC.

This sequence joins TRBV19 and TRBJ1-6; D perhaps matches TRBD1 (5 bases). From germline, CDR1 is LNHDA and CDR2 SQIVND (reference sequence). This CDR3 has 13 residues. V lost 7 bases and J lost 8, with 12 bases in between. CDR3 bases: TGTGCCAGTATGGAGACAGTTCATTCACCCCTCCACTTT. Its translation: CASMETVHSPLHF.

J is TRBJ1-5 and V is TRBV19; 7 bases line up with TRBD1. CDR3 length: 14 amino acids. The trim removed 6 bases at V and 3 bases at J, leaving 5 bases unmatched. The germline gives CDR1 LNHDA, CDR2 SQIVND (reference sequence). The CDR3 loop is CASSLGTDNQPQHF. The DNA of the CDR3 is TGTGCCAGTAGCCTTGGGACAGACAATCAGCCCCAGCATTTT. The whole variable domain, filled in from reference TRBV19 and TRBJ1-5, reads DGGITQSPKYLFRKEGQNVTLSCEQNLNHDAMYWYRQDPGQGLRLIYYSQIVNDFQKGDIAEGYSVSREKKESFPLTVTSAQKNPTAFYLCASSLGTDNQPQHFGDGTRLSIL.